This record concerns one T cell receptor beta chain sequence. No antigen is known for it. Measured with immunoSEQ multiplex PCR; TCRdb has only the in-frame clones, and not every one. The sample lists about 130,000 clones; 94% were seen once. Trimming removed 4 bases from V and 7 bases from J, with 12 bases in between. There are 12 residues in the CDR3. CDR1 is SGHTS and CDR2 is YDEGEE in the germline V gene. This sample is part of a study of cytomegalovirus exposure and HLA in healthy donors. Findings and caveats of the study: The study recorded 164 TCR beta chains that were cytomegalovirus-associated.

The sequence was collected from a young man in good health and CMV-seropositive. V usage is TRBV5-8 and J usage is TRBJ2-7; D ambiguous. The sample taken for sequencing was PBMCs. CDR3 coding DNA: TGTGCCAGCAGCATGATGATGACAGAGCAGTACTTC. This codes for CASSMMMTEQYF.